This TCR beta chain was obtained from a study of OX40 agonist ivuxolimab in advanced cancers. Profiled with immunoSEQ multiplex PCR; TCRdb holds only in-frame clones, not every one. The sample lists 60,000 to 85,000 clones, roughly 88% occurring once. Trimming removed 3 bases from V and 7 bases from J; junction bases left unmatched: 10. The V gene's germline CDR1 is SQVTM and CDR2 ANQGSEA. CDR3 size: 16 residues. The chain recombines TRBV29-1 with TRBJ2-1; 12 bases agree with TRBD2. The sequences come from CD4+ or CD8+ T cells sorted from blood, collected in a trial of the OX40 agonist ivuxolimab. The origin of this receptor is an adult with an advanced solid tumor such as melanoma, head and neck, liver or kidney cancer. The DNA of the CDR3 is TGCAGCGTTGATATTGTAGGGCTAGCGGGAGGGAATGAGCAGTTCTTC. Protein sequence: CSVDIVGLAGGNEQFF.